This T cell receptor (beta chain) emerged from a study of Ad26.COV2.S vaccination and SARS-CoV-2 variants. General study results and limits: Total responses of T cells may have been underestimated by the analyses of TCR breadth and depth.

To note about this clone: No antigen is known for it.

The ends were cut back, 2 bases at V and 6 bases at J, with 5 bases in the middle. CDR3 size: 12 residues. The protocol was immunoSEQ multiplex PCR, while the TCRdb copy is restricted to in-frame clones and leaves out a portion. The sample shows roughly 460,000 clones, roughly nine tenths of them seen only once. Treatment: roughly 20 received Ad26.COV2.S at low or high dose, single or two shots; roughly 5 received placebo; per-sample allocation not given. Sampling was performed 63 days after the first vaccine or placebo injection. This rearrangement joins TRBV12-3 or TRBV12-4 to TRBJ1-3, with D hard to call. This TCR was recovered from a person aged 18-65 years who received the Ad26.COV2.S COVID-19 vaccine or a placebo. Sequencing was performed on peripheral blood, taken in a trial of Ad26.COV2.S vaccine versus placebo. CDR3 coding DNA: TGTGCCAGCAGTTTACTCCCAAACACCATATATTTT. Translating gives CASSLLPNTIYF.